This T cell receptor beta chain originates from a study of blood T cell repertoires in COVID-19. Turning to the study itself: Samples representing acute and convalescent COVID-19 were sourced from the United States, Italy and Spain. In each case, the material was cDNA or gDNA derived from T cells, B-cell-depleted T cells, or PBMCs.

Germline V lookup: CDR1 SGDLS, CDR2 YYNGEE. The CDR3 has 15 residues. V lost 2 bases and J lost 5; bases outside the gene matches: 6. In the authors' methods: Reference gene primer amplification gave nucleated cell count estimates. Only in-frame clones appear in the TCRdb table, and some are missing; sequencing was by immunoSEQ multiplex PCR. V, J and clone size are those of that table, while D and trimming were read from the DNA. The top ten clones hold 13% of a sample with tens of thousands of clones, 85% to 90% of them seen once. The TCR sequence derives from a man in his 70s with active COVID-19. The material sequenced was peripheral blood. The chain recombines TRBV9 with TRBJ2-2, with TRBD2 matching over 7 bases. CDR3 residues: CASSVAGERTGELFF. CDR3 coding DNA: TGTGCCAGCAGCGTCGCGGGAGAAAGGACCGGGGAGCTGTTTTTT.